The clone carrying this T cell receptor beta chain has just a few counts. This entry belongs to a study of T cells after yellow fever vaccination. Study-level background: SMART-Seq v4 Ultra Low Input prepared the low-cell-number fractions.

In TCRdb, the 5' RACE reads were re-called with MiXCR into one record per CDR3 protein. Among some 320,000 distinct CDR3 sequences listed, roughly 8.7% were seen once. Per germline, CDR1 SGHTA and CDR2 FQGNSA. This CDR3 region has 11 residues. V dropped 2 bases and J dropped 14 bases, with 7 bases sitting between them. The specimen comprised PBMCs, sampled on the day of the first yellow fever vaccination. The rearrangement joins TRBV7-2 to TRBJ1-6, with D maybe TRBD1 (5 bases). This receptor was obtained from a man aged 18 to 29 who received the YFV17D yellow fever vaccine. The CDR3 loop is CASSLTRALHF. CDR3 in DNA: TGTGCCAGCAGCTTAACCAGGGCCCTCCACTTT.